The 18 T cell receptor beta chains listed next were all sequenced from one sample in a study of shared clonotypes between healthy human individuals. The table came from immunoSEQ multiplex PCR; TCRdb's copy has only in-frame clones and leaves some out. Among roughly 590,000 clones, roughly 95% were seen once, and the ten largest hold 0.09% to 0.13%. The naive CD8 population came from CD45RO-negative cells selected for CCR7, without terminally differentiated effector memory CD45RA+ cells. The sample comprised naive CD8+ T cells sorted from blood. These receptors were collected from a young woman in good health.

The chain recombines TRBV28 with TRBJ2-3, with TRBD2 matching over 13 bases. CDR1 is MDHEN and CDR2 is SYDVKM in the germline V gene. Trimming took 7 bases from V and 6 from J; bases not matched to a gene: 13. The CDR3 runs to 17 residues. The DNA for the CDR3 is TGTGCCAGCACCCCTCCGGGACTAGCGGGGCTTTACGATACGCAGTATTTT. Protein sequence: CASTPPGLAGLYDTQYF.

V gene TRBV2 combines with J gene TRBJ2-1, with D maybe TRBD2 (6 bases). Trimming pared 11 bases from V and 6 bases from J, leaving 14 bases between. Germline CDR1 and CDR2: SNHLY and FYNNEI. The CDR3 has 12 residues. The CDR3 loop reads CAGEGTSNEQFF. The CDR3 region has the DNA TGTGCCGGAGAAGGGACTTCCAATGAGCAGTTCTTC. The full variable domain, rest sourced from reference TRBV2 and TRBJ2-1, is EPEVTQTPSHQVTQMGQEVILRCVPISNHLYFYWYRQILGQKVEFLVSFYNNEISEKSEIFDDQFSVERPDGSNFTLKIRSTKLEDSAMYFCAGEGTSNEQFFGPGTRLTVL.

V gene TRBV13 combines with J gene TRBJ1-2, with 7 positions matching TRBD1. With 2 bases clipped from V and 3 bases from J, the junction kept 0 bases outside the gene matches. This CDR3 comprises 13 residues. From germline, CDR1 is PRHDT and CDR2 FYEKMQ (reference sequence). CDR3: CASSLTGDYGYTF. Here the CDR3 DNA reads TGTGCCAGCAGCTTAACAGGGGACTATGGCTACACCTTC.

The CDR3: CASSLSAKGNGEAFF. The CDR3 DNA reads as TGTGCCAGCAGTTTGTCGGCCAAGGGTAACGGTGAAGCTTTCTTT. The gene calls are TRBV27 and TRBJ1-1; D gene ambiguous. Germline CDR1 and CDR2: MNHEY and SMNVEV (reference sequence). The CDR3 totals 15 residues. V lost 3 bases, J lost 7 bases, and 18 bases lay in between.

This chain joins TRBV19 and TRBJ1-5; 8 bases are a match to TRBD1. This CDR3 contains 16 residues. Germline V gives CDR1 LNHDA, CDR2 SQIVND (reference sequence). With 9 bases clipped from V and 1 base from J, the junction kept 11 bases outside the gene matches. In DNA form, the CDR3 reads TGTGCCAGCGCCTCACAGGGGGGCGGGAGCAATCAGCCCCAGCATTTT. Translated: CASASQGGGSNQPQHF.

V is TRBV27 and J is TRBJ2-7, with D possibly matching TRBD2 (6 bases). The V gene lost 5 bases and the J gene lost 4 bases, with 15 bases spanning the gap. CDR1 MNHEY and CDR2 SMNVEV come from the germline V gene (reference sequence). The CDR3 runs 14 residues. The CDR3 bases are TGTGCCAGCAGTAGACCGGGACTCTTTTACGAGCAGTACTTC. It encodes CASSRPGLFYEQYF.

The chain is built from TRBV5-1 and TRBJ1-1, with D unclear. V dropped 2 bases and J dropped 1 base, with 9 bases sitting between them. This CDR3 has 14 residues. Looked up from germline, CDR1 is SGHRS and CDR2 is YFSETQ. The CDR3 is CASSFRVGNTEAFF. Here the CDR3 DNA reads TGCGCCAGCAGCTTTAGGGTGGGGAACACTGAAGCTTTCTTT.

The chain carries TRBV27 and TRBJ2-5; no clear D. The J call may not be correct, given that the DNA end is closer to TRBJ2-7. The CDR3 sequence is 14 residues long. Germline CDR1 and CDR2: MNHEY and SMNVEV (reference sequence). CDR3 DNA sequence: TGTGCCAGCACCGAACGTTGGGCGGCCGGCGAGCAGTACTTC. It specifies CASTERWAAGEQYF.

CDR3 protein: CASSFFRDNNSPLHF. DNA of the CDR3: TGTGCCAGCAGTTTCTTTAGGGACAATAATTCACCCCTCCACTTT. The chain links TRBV28 to TRBJ1-6; the D gene is possibly TRBD1 (6 bases). The CDR3 runs 15 residues. Germline assignment: CDR1 MDHEN and CDR2 SYDVKM. Trimming pared 3 bases from V and 5 bases from J, leaving 11 bases between.

This chain links TRBV2 with TRBJ2-7; D gene unclear. CDR3 size: 11 residues. Trimming shortened V by 6 bases and J by 7 bases, and 10 bases separated the two germline ends. In germline, CDR1 is SNHLY, CDR2 FYNNEI. CDR3 DNA: TGTGCCAGCAGCCCCCTCGGAGAGCAGTACTTC. It codes for CASSPLGEQYF.

V is TRBV19 and J is TRBJ2-1; the match to TRBD2 covers 10 bases. Germline trimming cut 5 bases from V and 0 bases from J; bases unmatched to any gene: 10. The germline gives CDR1 LNHDA, CDR2 SQIVND (reference sequence). The CDR3 contains 18 residues. The chain's CDR3 is CASSRHGLAALSYNEQFF. CDR3 sequence (DNA): TGTGCCAGTAGTCGCCACGGACTAGCGGCCCTCTCCTACAATGAGCAGTTCTTC.

The J gene is TRBJ1-4, the V gene TRBV2; 7 bases match TRBD1. There are 16 residues in the CDR3. The germline CDR1 and CDR2 sequences are SNHLY and FYNNEI. V lost 6 bases, J lost 2 bases, and 9 bases stayed unmatched. CDR3 bases: TGTGCCAGCAGCAGCAGGGGGGGGTGGACTAATGAAAAACTGTTTTTT. It translates to CASSSRGGWTNEKLFF.

The count of this clone is one. The sample holds other DNA sequences that translate to the same CDR3. The gene calls are TRBV13 and TRBJ2-7; 11 bases match TRBD2. J lost 0 bases, V lost 4 bases, and 2 bases had no gene match. The germline V gene has CDR1 PRHDT and CDR2 FYEKMQ (reference sequence). The CDR3 extends over 15 amino acids. CDR3 amino acids: CASSSTSGSSYEQYF. The CDR3 DNA reads as TGTGCCAGCAGCTCCACTAGCGGGAGCTCCTACGAGCAGTACTTC.

V usage is TRBV27 and J usage is TRBJ2-1, with D possibly TRBD2 on 5 matching bases. Trimming stripped 5 bases from V and 3 bases from J, with 14 bases between. This CDR3 spans 15 amino acids. The V gene's germline CDR1 is MNHEY and CDR2 SMNVEV (reference sequence). CDR3 sequence (DNA): TGTGCCAGCAGTCTCGGACTGCATTACTACAATGAGCAGTTCTTC. It yields the protein CASSLGLHYYNEQFF.

The chain carries TRBV6-1 and TRBJ2-2; 8 bases line up with TRBD1. V shed 2 bases and J 5 bases; nucleotides not matched to a gene: 13. The CDR3 spans 18 residues. From germline, CDR1 is MNHNS and CDR2 SASEGT. CDR3 nucleotides: TGTGCCAGCAGTGAATTTAGTTTAGGCAGGGGGCATACCGGGGAGCTGTTTTTT. It is translated as CASSEFSLGRGHTGELFF.

This rearrangement joins TRBV28 to TRBJ1-2; D may be TRBD1 (5 bases). Between the trimmed V and J ends, which lost 5 bases and 4 bases, there was a span of 11 bases. The CDR3 is 13 residues long. Germline CDR1 is MDHEN and CDR2 is SYDVKM. The DNA for the CDR3 is TGTGCCAGCAGTCCAGGGTGGTTCTATGGCTACACCTTC. Amino acids: CASSPGWFYGYTF.

This sequence joins TRBV5-1 and TRBJ1-3; D possibly corresponds to TRBD1 (6 bases). The CDR3 is 14 residues long. Trimming took 4 bases from V and 2 from J, leaving 10 bases between them. The germline V gene encodes CDR1 SGHRS and CDR2 YFSETQ. CDR3 bases: TGCGCCAGCAGCGAGGACAGACCTGGAAACACCATATATTTT. Its protein is CASSEDRPGNTIYF.

This chain links TRBV27 with TRBJ2-1, with D unresolved. The CDR3 sequence is 12 residues long. The V end was cut by 4 bases, the J end by 7 bases, with 8 bases between. Looked up from germline, CDR1 is MNHEY and CDR2 is SMNVEV (reference sequence). The CDR3 protein is CASSSKVNEQFF. In DNA, the CDR3 is TGTGCCAGCAGTTCTAAGGTGAATGAGCAGTTCTTC.